A single T cell receptor (beta chain) is shown here with its context. This sample is drawn from a study of T cell changes during pregnancy in multiple sclerosis. Germline V gene data show CDR1 as MNHEY and CDR2 as SVGAGI. This CDR3 is 15 amino acids long. The V and J ends lost 2 bases and 0 bases respectively, with 8 bases between them. Only in-frame clones appear in the TCRdb table, and some are missing; sequencing was by immunoSEQ multiplex PCR. The table records tens of thousands of clones, about nine tenths of them present only once. This TCR was recovered from a female donor with multiple sclerosis, enrolled in a pregnancy study. The rearrangement joins TRBV6-5 to TRBJ1-3; a possible D gene is TRBD1 (6 bases). This specimen consisted of CD4+ T cells from peripheral blood mononuclear cells, obtained in the third trimester of pregnancy. CDR3 protein: CASSYGGASGNTIYF. CDR3 sequence (DNA): TGTGCCAGCAGTTACGGGGGGGCCTCTGGAAACACCATATATTTT.